This T cell receptor beta chain came from a study of tumor-infiltrating lymphocytes in primary liver carcinoma. Findings and caveats of the study: For tumor-adjacent and tumor-blood pairs, overlap was less than that seen for tumor region pairs.

Concerning this clonotype itself: Its cognate antigen is unknown. A single base separates this from a much larger clone, so it may be a read error.

It was from about 20-30 mg of unsorted bulk tissue that RNA and DNA were co-extracted. Germline CDR1 reads MDHEN; CDR2 reads SYDVKM. This CDR3 is 16 amino acids long. J lost 5 bases, V lost 8 bases, and 17 bases had no gene match. From around 0.5 ug of total RNA, TCR beta-specific cDNA was reverse-transcribed using a constant-region primer. Generation of the TCR beta libraries relied on three nested multiplex PCR rounds using slightly modified ARM-PCR. A C-beta reverse primer and TRBV1-TRBV30 forward primers served in each of the first two PCR rounds, at 10 cycles apiece. TCRdb reprocessed the multiplex PCR reads via MiXCR and lists one record per CDR3 protein. Here the sample spans under 150,000 distinct CDR3 sequences, about two thirds being singletons.

The sequence was obtained from a woman between 55 and 75 years old with primary liver carcinoma and hepatitis B virus infection. The sequencing sample was made of tumor-adjacent normal liver tissue. The chain recombines TRBV28 with TRBJ1-2, with 7 bases aligning to TRBD1. The CDR3 loop is CASVSSGGQRSYGYTF. The CDR3 DNA follows: TGTGCCAGCGTTTCTTCGGGGGGACAGCGTTCGTATGGCTACACCTTC.